This T cell receptor (beta chain) was recorded in a study of technical replicates of blood from four donors. V shed 5 bases and J 8 bases; nucleotides not matched to a gene: 11. CDR3 length: 15 amino acids. CDR1 is LNHDA and CDR2 is SQIVND in the germline V gene (reference sequence). Sequencing was performed with immunoSEQ multiplex PCR; in TCRdb, only in-frame clones are kept and a portion is missing. The sample yields about 97,000 clones, about 96% seen once. Sequencing was performed on T cells isolated from PBMCs. The receptor was derived from a human donor in good health. J is TRBJ1-2 and V is TRBV19, with 10 bases matching TRBD1. The CDR3 sequence is CASSAGQGSFSGYTF. In DNA form, the CDR3 reads TGTGCCAGTAGTGCGGGACAGGGGTCTTTCAGCGGCTACACCTTC.